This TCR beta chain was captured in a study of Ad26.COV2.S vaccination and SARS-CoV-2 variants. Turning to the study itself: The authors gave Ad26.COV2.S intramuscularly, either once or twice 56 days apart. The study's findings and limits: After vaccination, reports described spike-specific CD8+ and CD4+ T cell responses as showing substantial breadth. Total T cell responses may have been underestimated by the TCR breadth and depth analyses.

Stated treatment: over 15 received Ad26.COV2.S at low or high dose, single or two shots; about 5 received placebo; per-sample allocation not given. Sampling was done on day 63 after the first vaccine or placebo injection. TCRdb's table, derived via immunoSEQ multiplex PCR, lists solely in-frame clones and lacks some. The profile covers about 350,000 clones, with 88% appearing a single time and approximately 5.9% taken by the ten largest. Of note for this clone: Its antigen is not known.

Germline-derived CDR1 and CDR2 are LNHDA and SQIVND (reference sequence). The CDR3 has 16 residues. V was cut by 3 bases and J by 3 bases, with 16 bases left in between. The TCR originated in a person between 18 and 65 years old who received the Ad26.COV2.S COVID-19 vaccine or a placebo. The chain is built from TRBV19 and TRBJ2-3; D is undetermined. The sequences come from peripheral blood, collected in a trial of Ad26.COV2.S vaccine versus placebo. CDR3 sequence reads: CASSILGYQGTDTQYF. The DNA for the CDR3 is TGTGCCAGTAGTATCCTGGGGTACCAAGGGACAGATACGCAGTATTTT.